The rows below give T cell receptor beta chains drawn from one sample of a study of spatial heterogeneity in lung cancer. TCRdb reprocessed the 5' RACE reads via MiXCR and lists one record per CDR3 protein. The sample gives about 30,000 distinct CDR3 sequences, roughly 6.9% of which show up once; approximately 23% is in the top ten. The specimen was lung tumor tissue, collected at surgery. The receptor set was obtained from a male donor with early-stage non-small cell lung cancer. Each CDR3 is given with its conserved first and last residue. D genes are given only for firm matches. Not every row has a clone size; where given, it reads once, few, many or a size class.

size	D	V	J	CDR3	DNA
many	TRBD1	TRBV7-9	TRBJ1-2	CASSRRTGQDGYTF	TGTGCCAGCAGCCGCCGGACAGGGCAAGATGGCTACACCTTC
.	TRBD1	TRBV5-5	TRBJ2-7	CASSLEGGGEQYF	TGTGCCAGCAGCTTGGAAGGGGGCGGCGAGCAGTACTTC
.	TRBD1	TRBV7-8	TRBJ2-5	CASSLSPGQGSQETQYF	TGTGCCAGCAGCTTATCCCCGGGACAGGGTAGCCAAGAGACCCAGTACTTC
.	.	TRBV29-1	TRBJ1-3	CSVFWRDTIYF	TGCAGCGTGTTCTGGCGGGACACCATATATTTT
many	TRBD1	TRBV10-2	TRBJ2-7	CASSRDRTSYEQYF	TGCGCCAGCAGTAGGGACAGGACTTCCTACGAGCAGTACTTC
many	.	TRBV7-8	TRBJ2-2	CASSIEGGGTGELFF	TGTGCCAGCAGCATCGAGGGGGGCGGGACCGGGGAGCTGTTTTTT
medium-sized	.	TRBV4-2	TRBJ1-4	CASSRGATNEKLFF	TGTGCCAGCAGCCGGGGGGCAACTAATGAAAAACTGTTTTTT
many	.	TRBV19	TRBJ2-7	CASSQRNSYEQYF	TGTGCCAGCTCACAGAGGAACTCCTACGAGCAGTACTTC
many	TRBD2	TRBV20-1	TRBJ2-3	CSASQRSGGGGDTQYF	TGCAGTGCCTCCCAGCGGAGCGGGGGTGGAGGAGATACGCAGTATTTT
many	.	TRBV6-1	TRBJ1-1	CASSGTMNTEAFF	TGTGCCAGCAGTGGGACAATGAACACTGAAGCTTTCTTT
many	.	TRBV5-1	TRBJ1-6	CASSIRPSLDSPLHF	TGCGCCAGCAGTATACGGCCTTCATTGGATTCACCCCTCCACTTT
few	TRBD1	TRBV5-6	TRBJ2-7	CASSLGLDRGDEQYF	TGTGCCAGCAGCTTGGGGCTGGACAGGGGGGACGAGCAGTACTTC
many	.	TRBV6-5	TRBJ2-3	CASSYKGRVTDTQYF	TGTGCCAGCAGTTACAAGGGCCGGGTCACAGATACGCAGTATTTT
.	.	TRBV6-5	TRBJ2-7	CATKQAAVYEQYF	TGTGCCACCAAACAAGCGGCGGTCTACGAGCAGTACTTC
.	TRBD2	TRBV20-1	TRBJ2-1	CSARTSGGAYNEQFF	TGCAGTGCTAGAACTAGCGGGGGGGCCTACAATGAGCAGTTCTTC
few	.	TRBV5-4	TRBJ2-1	CASSLKRLEDEQFF	TGTGCCAGCAGCTTGAAGCGCCTGGAGGATGAGCAGTTCTTC
many	.	TRBV15	TRBJ2-4	CATSRDQNIQYF	TGTGCCACCAGCAGAGATCAAAACATTCAGTACTTC
many	TRBD2	TRBV4-2	TRBJ2-2	CASSETGLAGYQGTGELFF	TGTGCCAGCAGCGAAACGGGACTAGCGGGGTATCAAGGCACCGGGGAGCTGTTTTTT
many	.	TRBV18	TRBJ2-3	CASSPPSRNTDTQYF	TGTGCCAGCTCACCACCGTCTAGGAACACAGATACGCAGTATTTT
.	.	TRBV18	TRBJ1-5	CASSPPGISNQPQHF	TGTGCCAGCTCACCACCGGGGATTAGCAATCAGCCCCAGCATTTT
few	.	TRBV7-7	TRBJ2-2	CASSRDRNTGELFF	TGTGCCAGCAGCCGAGACAGGAACACCGGGGAGCTGTTTTTT
many	.	TRBV12-3/TRBV12-4	TRBJ2-7	CASSSREGAAYEQYF	TGTGCCAGCAGTTCCCGGGAGGGGGCGGCCTACGAGCAGTACTTC
few	.	TRBV3-1	TRBJ1-1	CASSQLGGETEAFF	TGTGCCAGCAGCCAACTCGGCGGGGAGACTGAAGCTTTCTTT
.	TRBD1	TRBV24-1	TRBJ2-3	CATSDFWTGGADTQYF	TGTGCCACCAGTGATTTTTGGACAGGGGGCGCCGATACGCAGTATTTT
.	.	TRBV7-2	TRBJ2-3	CASSLGPGLTQYF	TGTGCCAGCAGCTTAGGGCCCGGACTAACGCAGTATTTT
many	.	TRBV20-1	TRBJ1-6	CSARWDPSSYNSPLHF	TGCAGTGCTAGGTGGGATCCAAGCTCCTATAATTCACCCCTCCACTTT
few	TRBD1	TRBV11-1	TRBJ2-7	CASSLVLDGQGDSYEQYF	TGTGCCAGCAGTTTGGTTTTAGATGGACAGGGGGATTCCTACGAGCAGTACTTC
.	.	TRBV7-3	TRBJ2-6	CASSLIRASGANVLTF	TGTGCCAGCAGCTTAATCAGGGCCTCTGGGGCCAACGTCCTGACTTTC